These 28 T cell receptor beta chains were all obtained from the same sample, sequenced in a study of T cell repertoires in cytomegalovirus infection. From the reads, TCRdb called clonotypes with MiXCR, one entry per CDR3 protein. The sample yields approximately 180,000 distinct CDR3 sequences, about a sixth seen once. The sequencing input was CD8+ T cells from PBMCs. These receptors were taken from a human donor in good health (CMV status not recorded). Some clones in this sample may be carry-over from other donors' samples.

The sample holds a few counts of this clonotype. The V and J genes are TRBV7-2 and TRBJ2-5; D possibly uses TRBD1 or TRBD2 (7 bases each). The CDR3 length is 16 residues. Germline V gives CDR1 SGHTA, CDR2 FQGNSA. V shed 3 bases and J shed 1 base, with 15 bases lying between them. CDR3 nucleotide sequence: TGTGCCAGCAGCTTTACAGGGGAGGGACTCCAAGAGACCCAGTACTTC. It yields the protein CASSFTGEGLQETQYF.

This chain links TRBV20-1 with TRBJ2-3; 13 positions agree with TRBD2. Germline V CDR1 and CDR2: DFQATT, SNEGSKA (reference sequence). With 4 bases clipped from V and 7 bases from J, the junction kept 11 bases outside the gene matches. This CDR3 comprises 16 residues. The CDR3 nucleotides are TGCAGTGCTACCGATGGGACTAGCGGGGCCCCCCATACGCAGTATTTT. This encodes CSATDGTSGAPHTQYF.

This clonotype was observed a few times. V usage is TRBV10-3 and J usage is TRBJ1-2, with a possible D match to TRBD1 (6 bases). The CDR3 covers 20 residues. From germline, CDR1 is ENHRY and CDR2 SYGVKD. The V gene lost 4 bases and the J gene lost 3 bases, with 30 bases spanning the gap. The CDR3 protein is CAISGRGAGDLKLSDYGYTF. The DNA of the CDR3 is TGTGCCATCAGTGGAAGGGGAGCAGGGGATCTTAAGTTAAGTGACTATGGCTACACCTTC.

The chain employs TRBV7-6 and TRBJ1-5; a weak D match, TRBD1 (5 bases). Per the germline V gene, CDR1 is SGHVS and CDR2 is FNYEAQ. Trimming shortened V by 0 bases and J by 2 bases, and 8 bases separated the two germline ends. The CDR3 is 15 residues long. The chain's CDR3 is CASSLAAQGNQPQHF. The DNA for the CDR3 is TGTGCCAGCAGCTTAGCCGCACAGGGCAATCAGCCCCAGCATTTT.

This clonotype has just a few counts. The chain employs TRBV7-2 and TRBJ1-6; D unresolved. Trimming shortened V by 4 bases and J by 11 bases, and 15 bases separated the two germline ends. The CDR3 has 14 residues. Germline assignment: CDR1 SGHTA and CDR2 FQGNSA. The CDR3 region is CASSSGELRAPLHF. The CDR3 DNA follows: TGTGCCAGCAGCTCTGGGGAGTTAAGGGCACCCCTCCACTTT. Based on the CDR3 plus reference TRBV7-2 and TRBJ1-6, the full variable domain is GAGVSQSPSNKVTEKGKDVELRCDPISGHTALYWYRQSLGQGLEFLIYFQGNSAPDKSGLPSDRFSAERTGGSVSTLTIQRTQQEDSAVYLCASSSGELRAPLHFGNGTRLTVT.

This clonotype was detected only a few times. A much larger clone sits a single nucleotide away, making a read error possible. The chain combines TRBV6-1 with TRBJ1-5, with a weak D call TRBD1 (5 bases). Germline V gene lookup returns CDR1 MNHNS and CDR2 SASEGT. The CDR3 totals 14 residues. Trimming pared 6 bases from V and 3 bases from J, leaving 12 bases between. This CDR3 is CASSPPGPNQPQHF. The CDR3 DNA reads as TGTGCCAGCAGCCCCCCGGGACCCAATCAGCCCCAGCATTTT.

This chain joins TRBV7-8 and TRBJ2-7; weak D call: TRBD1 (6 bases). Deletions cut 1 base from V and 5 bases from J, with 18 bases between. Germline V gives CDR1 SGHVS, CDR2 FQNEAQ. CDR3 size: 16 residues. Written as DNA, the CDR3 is TGTGCCAGCAGCTTAGGAGGGGGTCTGGGAGCGGACGAGCAGTACTTC. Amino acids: CASSLGGGLGADEQYF.

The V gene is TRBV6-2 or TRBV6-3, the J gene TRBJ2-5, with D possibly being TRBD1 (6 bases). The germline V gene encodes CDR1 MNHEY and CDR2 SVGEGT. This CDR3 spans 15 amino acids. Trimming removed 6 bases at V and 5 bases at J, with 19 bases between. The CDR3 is CASREGHTTRETQYF. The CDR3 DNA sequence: TGTGCCAGCAGAGAGGGACATACTACCCGGGAGACCCAGTACTTC.

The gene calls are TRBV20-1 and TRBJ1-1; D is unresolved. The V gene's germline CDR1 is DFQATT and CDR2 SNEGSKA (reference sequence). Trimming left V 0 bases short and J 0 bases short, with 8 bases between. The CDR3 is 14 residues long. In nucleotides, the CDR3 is TGCAGTGCTAGAGATGAAGGAATGAACACTGAAGCTTTCTTT. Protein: CSARDEGMNTEAFF.

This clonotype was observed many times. The CDR3, as DNA: TGTGCCAGCAGCTTAGTCGGGAACAATGAGCAGTTCTTC. This encodes CASSLVGNNEQFF. The gene calls are TRBV7-8 and TRBJ2-1, with a tentative D call TRBD2 (5 bases). Between the trimmed V and J ends, which lost 1 base and 5 bases, there was a span of 6 bases. Germline CDR1 SGHVS, CDR2 FQNEAQ. The CDR3 runs 13 residues.

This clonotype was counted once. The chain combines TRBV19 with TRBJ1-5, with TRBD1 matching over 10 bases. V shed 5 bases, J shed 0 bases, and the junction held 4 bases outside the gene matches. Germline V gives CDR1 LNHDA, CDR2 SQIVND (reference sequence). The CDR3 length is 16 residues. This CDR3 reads CASSLGQGYSNQPQHF. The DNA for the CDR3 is TGTGCCAGTAGTCTGGGACAGGGGTATAGCAATCAGCCCCAGCATTTT.

For the CDR3, the DNA is TGTGCCTACACCACCGGGACTTGGACAGATACGCAGTATTTT. Residues: CAYTTGTWTDTQYF. This chain uses TRBV30 with TRBJ2-3; tentatively, D is TRBD2 (6 bases). V was shortened by 7 bases and J by 3 bases, with 17 bases between the two germline ends. This CDR3 has 14 amino acids. Germline V gene lookup returns CDR1 GTSNPN and CDR2 SVGIG (reference sequence).

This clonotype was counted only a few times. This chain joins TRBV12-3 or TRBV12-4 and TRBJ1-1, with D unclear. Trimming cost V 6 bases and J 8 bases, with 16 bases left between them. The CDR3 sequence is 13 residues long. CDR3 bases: TGTGCCAGCAGCTCCGGACCGTCCGAAGAAGCTTTCTTT. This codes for CASSSGPSEEAFF.

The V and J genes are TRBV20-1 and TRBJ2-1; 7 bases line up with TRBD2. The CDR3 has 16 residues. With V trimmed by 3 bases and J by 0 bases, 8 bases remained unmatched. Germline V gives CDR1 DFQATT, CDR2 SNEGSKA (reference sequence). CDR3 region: CSARASGASSYNEQFF. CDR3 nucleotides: TGCAGTGCTAGGGCGAGCGGGGCTAGCTCCTACAATGAGCAGTTCTTC.

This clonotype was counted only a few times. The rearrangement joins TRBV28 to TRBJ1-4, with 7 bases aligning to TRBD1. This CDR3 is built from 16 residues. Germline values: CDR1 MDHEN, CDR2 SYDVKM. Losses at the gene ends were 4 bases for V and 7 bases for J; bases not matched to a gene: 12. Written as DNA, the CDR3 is TGTGCCAGCAGTTCCGACTGGACAGGCGGGTCTGAAAAACTGTTTTTT. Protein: CASSSDWTGGSEKLFF.

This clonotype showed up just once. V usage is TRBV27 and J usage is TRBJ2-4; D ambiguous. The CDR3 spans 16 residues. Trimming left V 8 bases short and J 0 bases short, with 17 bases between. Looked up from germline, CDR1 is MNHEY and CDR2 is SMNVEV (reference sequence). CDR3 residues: CASARAAPLAKNIQYF. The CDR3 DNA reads TGTGCCAGCGCCCGCGCAGCACCCCTAGCCAAAAACATTCAGTACTTC.

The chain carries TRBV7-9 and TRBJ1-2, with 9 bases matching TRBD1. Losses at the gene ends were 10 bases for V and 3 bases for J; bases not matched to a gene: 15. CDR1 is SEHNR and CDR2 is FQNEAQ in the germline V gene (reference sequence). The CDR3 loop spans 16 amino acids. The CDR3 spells CATHGQDRGSYYGYTF. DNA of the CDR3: TGTGCCACCCATGGGCAGGACAGGGGCTCCTACTATGGCTACACCTTC.

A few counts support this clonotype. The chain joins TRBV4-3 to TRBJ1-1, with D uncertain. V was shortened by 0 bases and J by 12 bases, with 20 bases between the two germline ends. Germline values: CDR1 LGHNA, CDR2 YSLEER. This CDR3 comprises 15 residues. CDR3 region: CASSQDDENLTETFF. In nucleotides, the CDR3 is TGCGCCAGCAGCCAAGATGACGAGAATCTGACCGAAACTTTCTTT.

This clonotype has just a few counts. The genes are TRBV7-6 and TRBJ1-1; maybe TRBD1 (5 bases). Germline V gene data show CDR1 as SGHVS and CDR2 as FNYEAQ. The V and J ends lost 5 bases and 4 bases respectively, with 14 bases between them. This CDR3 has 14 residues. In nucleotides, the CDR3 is TGTGCCAGCAGCCTCCGGAGGGGTGGCACTGAAGCTTTCTTT. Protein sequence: CASSLRRGGTEAFF.

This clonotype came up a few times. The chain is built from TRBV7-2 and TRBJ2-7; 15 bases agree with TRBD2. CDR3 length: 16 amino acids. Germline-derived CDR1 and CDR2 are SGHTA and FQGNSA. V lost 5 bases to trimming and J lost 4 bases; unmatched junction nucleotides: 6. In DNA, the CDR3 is TGTGCCAGCAGCCACGGACTAGCGGGGGGGAGTTACGAGCAGTACTTC. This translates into CASSHGLAGGSYEQYF.

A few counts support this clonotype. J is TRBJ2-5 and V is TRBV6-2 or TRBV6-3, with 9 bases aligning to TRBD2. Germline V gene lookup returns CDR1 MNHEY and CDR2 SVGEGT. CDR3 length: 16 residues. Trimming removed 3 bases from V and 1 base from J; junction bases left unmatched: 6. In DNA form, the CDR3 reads TGTGCCAGCAGTTATGGAGCGGGGGGTTTCCAAGAGACCCAGTACTTC. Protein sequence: CASSYGAGGFQETQYF.

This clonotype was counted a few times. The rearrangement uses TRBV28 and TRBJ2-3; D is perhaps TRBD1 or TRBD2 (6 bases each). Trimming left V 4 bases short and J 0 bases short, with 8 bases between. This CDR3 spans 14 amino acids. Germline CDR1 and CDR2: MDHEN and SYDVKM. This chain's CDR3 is CASSWGASTDTQYF. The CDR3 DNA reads TGTGCCAGCAGTTGGGGGGCAAGCACAGATACGCAGTATTTT.

Written as DNA, the CDR3 is TGTGCCAGCAGCTTAGCCTCCCCATCTGGGCCCAGGGCATCCATCCTCAAAAACATTCAGTACTTC. Amino acids: CASSLASPSGPRASILKNIQYF. The rearrangement joins TRBV7-9 to TRBJ2-4; tentative D call: TRBD1 (5 bases). The CDR3 covers 22 residues. The germline V gene encodes CDR1 SEHNR and CDR2 FQNEAQ (reference sequence). V was pared by 0 bases and J by 3 bases, with 30 bases between.

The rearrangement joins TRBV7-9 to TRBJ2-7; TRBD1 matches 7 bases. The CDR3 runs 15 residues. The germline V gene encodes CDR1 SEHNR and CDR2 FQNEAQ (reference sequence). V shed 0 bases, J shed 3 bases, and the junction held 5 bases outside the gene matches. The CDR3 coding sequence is TGTGCCAGCAGCTTAGCCCAGGGGGATCACTACGAGCAGTACTTC. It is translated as CASSLAQGDHYEQYF.

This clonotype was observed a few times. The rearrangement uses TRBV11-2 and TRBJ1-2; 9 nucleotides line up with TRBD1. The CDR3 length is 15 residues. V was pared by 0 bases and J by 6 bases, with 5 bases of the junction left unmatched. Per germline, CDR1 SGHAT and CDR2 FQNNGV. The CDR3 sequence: CASSLDKYRGHGYTF. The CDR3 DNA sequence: TGTGCCAGCAGCTTAGATAAATACAGGGGGCATGGCTACACCTTC.

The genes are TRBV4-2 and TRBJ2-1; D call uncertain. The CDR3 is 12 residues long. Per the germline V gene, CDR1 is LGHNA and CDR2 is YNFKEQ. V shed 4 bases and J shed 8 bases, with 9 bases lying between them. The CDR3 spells CASSPARDEQFF. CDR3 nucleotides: TGTGCCAGCAGCCCCGCTAGGGATGAGCAGTTCTTC.

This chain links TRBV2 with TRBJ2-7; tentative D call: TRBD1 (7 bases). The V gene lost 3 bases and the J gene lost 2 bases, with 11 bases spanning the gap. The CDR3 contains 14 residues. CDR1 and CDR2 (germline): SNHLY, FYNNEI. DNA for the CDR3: TGTGCCAGCAGTGACGGGGGACAGACCTACGAGCAGTACTTC. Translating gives CASSDGGQTYEQYF. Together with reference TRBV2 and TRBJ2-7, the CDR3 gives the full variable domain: EPEVTQTPSHQVTQMGQEVILRCVPISNHLYFYWYRQILGQKVEFLVSFYNNEISEKSEIFDDQFSVERPDGSNFTLKIRSTKLEDSAMYFCASSDGGQTYEQYFGPGTRLTVT.

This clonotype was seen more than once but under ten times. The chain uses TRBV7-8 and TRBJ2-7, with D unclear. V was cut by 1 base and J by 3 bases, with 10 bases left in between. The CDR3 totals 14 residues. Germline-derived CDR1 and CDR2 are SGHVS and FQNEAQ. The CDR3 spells CASSLGVPNYEQYF. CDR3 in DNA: TGTGCCAGCAGCTTAGGGGTACCCAACTACGAGCAGTACTTC.